Below are 19 T cell receptor beta chains sequenced from a single sample in a study of blood T cells in healthy people across ages. Alongside a J-beta primer mix, a sample-barcoded 5' primer served in a second PCR lasting about 6 to 11 cycles. TCRdb reanalysed the 5' RACE reads using MiXCR and keeps one entry per CDR3 protein. The sample yields fewer than 650,000 distinct CDR3 sequences, about 26% seen once. This sample also appeared in a second study, on T cells of mothers and their children.

Sequences were obtained from blood. The receptor source for this set is a boy under 10 years old in good health.

As to this clonotype: A much larger clone sits a single nucleotide away, making a read error possible. The chain couples TRBV6-5 to TRBJ2-3; D unclear. Germline V gene sequence: CDR1 MNHEY, CDR2 SVGAGI. CDR3 length equals 18 residues. V shed 4 bases and J shed 5 bases, with 25 bases lying between them. DNA for the CDR3: TGTGCCAGCAGTTGCTACGGAAGGTCAGCCCTTTCACAAGATACGCAGTATTTT. Its translation is CASSCYGRSALSQDTQYF.

The sample holds a few counts of this clonotype. The rearrangement joins TRBV7-9 to TRBJ1-4; D uncertain. The ends were cut back, 0 bases at V and 7 bases at J, with 9 bases in the middle. CDR3 length: 14 amino acids. The V gene's germline CDR1 is SEHNR and CDR2 FQNEAQ (reference sequence). CDR3 sequence: CASSLASLGEKLFF. In nucleotides, the CDR3 is TGTGCCAGCAGCTTAGCGAGTCTTGGTGAAAAACTGTTTTTT.

The chain is built from TRBV27 and TRBJ1-2, with 10 bases identical to TRBD1. The V gene's germline CDR1 is MNHEY and CDR2 SMNVEV (reference sequence). CDR3 length: 17 residues. The junction had 14 bases not matched to a gene; V was cut back by 5 bases and J by 5 bases. The CDR3 sequence: CASSRDRGISGQYGYTF. CDR3 DNA: TGTGCCAGCAGTCGGGACAGGGGAATCTCGGGGCAATATGGCTACACCTTC.

This clonotype was picked up a small number of times. The rearrangement links TRBV2 to TRBJ2-5, with D hard to call. V lost 7 bases, J lost 5 bases, and 20 bases lay in between. The germline CDR1 and CDR2 sequences are SNHLY and FYNNEI. This CDR3 is 15 amino acids long. The CDR3 protein is CASTSELLKTETQYF. The CDR3 region has the DNA TGTGCCAGCACATCAGAGTTACTAAAAACGGAGACCCAGTACTTC. The full variable domain, with the rest looked up from reference TRBV2 and TRBJ2-5, is EPEVTQTPSHQVTQMGQEVILRCVPISNHLYFYWYRQILGQKVEFLVSFYNNEISEKSEIFDDQFSVERPDGSNFTLKIRSTKLEDSAMYFCASTSELLKTETQYFGPGTRLLVL.

This chain uses TRBV14 with TRBJ2-5; no clear D. CDR1 is SGHDN and CDR2 is FVKESK in the germline V gene. The CDR3 loop spans 13 amino acids. Trimming removed 2 bases from V and 5 bases from J, with 9 bases in between. CDR3 sequence: CASSQNPGETQYF. CDR3 nucleotide sequence: TGTGCCAGCAGCCAAAACCCCGGGGAGACCCAGTACTTC.

There are a few counts of this clonotype. V and J are TRBV20-1 and TRBJ2-5; 10 positions agree with TRBD1. TRBJ2-7 explains the end of the DNA better; the J call may be wrong. Per the germline V gene, CDR1 is DFQATT and CDR2 is SNEGSKA (reference sequence). This CDR3 is 14 amino acids long. In DNA form, the CDR3 reads TGCAGTGCTAACCCCGGGACAGGGGACTACGAGCAGTACTTC. The encoded protein is CSANPGTGDYEQYF.

Ten or more counts support this clonotype. V usage is TRBV6-1 and J usage is TRBJ2-4; 7 nucleotides agree with TRBD2. J gave up 0 bases and V 6 bases, and 14 bases lay outside the gene matches. Germline CDR1 and CDR2: MNHNS and SASEGT. The CDR3 is 18 amino acids. DNA of the CDR3: TGTGCCAGCAGATCCGGGACTAACTTCGAACTAGCCAAAAACATTCAGTACTTC. It yields the protein CASRSGTNFELAKNIQYF.

This clonotype was detected only a few times. This chain connects TRBV9 to TRBJ1-1; D is ambiguous. There are 13 residues in the CDR3. Trimming took off 4 bases at V and 0 bases at J, with 7 bases between the two ends. CDR1 is SGDLS, CDR2 YYNGEE, per germline. The CDR3 is CASSQTVNTEAFF. CDR3 bases: TGTGCCAGCAGCCAAACAGTGAACACTGAAGCTTTCTTT.

The table lists this clonotype with a few counts. The chain couples TRBV20-1 to TRBJ2-5, with 7 bases aligning to TRBD2. V lost 0 bases to trimming and J lost 2 bases; unmatched junction nucleotides: 3. Germline-derived CDR1 and CDR2 are DFQATT and SNEGSKA (reference sequence). The CDR3 has 14 residues. For the CDR3, the DNA is TGCAGTGCTAGAGACGGACTAGGACAAGAGACCCAGTACTTC. This sequence encodes CSARDGLGQETQYF.

The rearrangement uses TRBV20-1 and TRBJ1-5; D uncertain. CDR1 and CDR2 (germline): DFQATT, SNEGSKA (reference sequence). The ends were cut back, 3 bases at V and 7 bases at J, with 7 bases in the middle. The CDR3 spans 11 residues. The CDR3 spells CSASLGQPQHF. The CDR3 region has the DNA TGCAGTGCTAGTCTGGGCCAGCCCCAGCATTTT.

Of note for this clonotype: The CDR3 does not close with the conserved phenylalanine or tryptophan, likely indicating a read error. This chain links TRBV7-2 with TRBJ2-3; weak D call: TRBD2 (6 bases). V lost 5 bases to trimming and J lost 4 bases, with 19 bases between them. The CDR3 extends over 16 amino acids. Germline values: CDR1 SGHTA, CDR2 FQGNSA. DNA for the CDR3: TGTGCCAGCAGCGCCCCAGGACGGGGGTACGCAGATACGCAGTATCTT. This encodes CASSAPGRGYADTQYL.

The V call is TRBV12-3 or TRBV12-4, the J call TRBJ2-6; D remains ambiguous. The ends were cut back, 1 base at V and 0 bases at J, with 22 bases in the middle. The CDR3 covers 21 residues. The CDR3 DNA sequence: TGTGCCAGCAGTTTAGAAAAAGGGCAGAAGAAAAGGAACTCTGGGGCCAACGTCCTGACTTTC. Encoded protein: CASSLEKGQKKRNSGANVLTF.

The V and J genes are TRBV29-1 and TRBJ1-1; D uncertain. The V gene's germline CDR1 is SQVTM and CDR2 ANQGSEA. V was pared by 1 base and J by 5 bases, with 11 bases between. The CDR3 runs to 13 residues. The CDR3 loop reads CSVEAALGTEAFF. CDR3 in DNA: TGCAGCGTTGAAGCGGCCCTTGGGACTGAAGCTTTCTTT.

The table lists this clonotype with many counts. V is TRBV10-1 and J is TRBJ2-7, with unresolved D. With 8 bases removed from V and 3 bases from J, the gap between germline ends came to 11 bases. CDR3 size: 12 residues. CDR1 is WNHNN and CDR2 is SYGVQD in the germline V gene (reference sequence). CDR3 sequence: CASSPDGYEQYF. The CDR3 nucleotides are TGCGCCAGCTCCCCGGACGGCTACGAGCAGTACTTC.

The chain employs TRBV4-1 and TRBJ2-4; possibly TRBD1 for D (6 bases). V was clipped by 0 bases and J by 2 bases, with 20 bases between them. The germline V gene encodes CDR1 MGHRA and CDR2 YSYEKL. The CDR3 length is 19 residues. Here the CDR3 reads CASSQEVPWGRMSKNIQYF. DNA of the CDR3: TGCGCCAGCAGCCAAGAGGTCCCCTGGGGGCGGATGTCCAAAAACATTCAGTACTTC.

This clonotype was counted between two and nine times. The genes are TRBV12-3 or TRBV12-4 and TRBJ2-6; D gene uncertain. V was cut by 3 bases and J by 0 bases, with 6 bases left in between. The CDR3 is made up of 15 amino acids. CDR3 region: CASSFLVSGANVLTF. The CDR3 bases are TGTGCCAGCAGTTTTCTGGTCTCTGGGGCCAACGTCCTGACTTTC.

This clonotype was seen once. The V and J genes are TRBV6-1 and TRBJ1-6; maybe TRBD1 (6 bases). Germline V gene sequence: CDR1 MNHNS, CDR2 SASEGT. This CDR3 contains 14 residues. The ends were cut back, 2 bases at V and 8 bases at J, with 10 bases in the middle. The chain's CDR3 is CASSEQGKDSPLHF. CDR3 in DNA: TGTGCCAGCAGTGAACAGGGGAAGGATTCACCCCTCCACTTT.

This clonotype was detected a few times. The V call is TRBV7-2, the J call TRBJ2-5, with no clear D. The J call may be wrong; the DNA end is better matched by TRBJ2-1. The CDR3 consists of 13 residues. Germline-derived CDR1 and CDR2 are SGHTA and FQGNSA. The CDR3 DNA reads as TGTGCCAGCAGCTTCAATAGTCCCCATGAGCAGTTCTTC. This sequence encodes CASSFNSPHEQFF.

This clonotype was seen a handful of times. The V gene is TRBV27, the J gene TRBJ1-2; unclear D gene. The V end lost 5 bases, the J end lost 6 bases, and 10 bases lay between the germline ends. CDR1 and CDR2 from the germline V gene are MNHEY and SMNVEV (reference sequence). The CDR3 has 12 residues. The CDR3 DNA reads TGTGCCAGCAGTGGAGGCGTCCATGGCTACACCTTC. The encoded protein is CASSGGVHGYTF.